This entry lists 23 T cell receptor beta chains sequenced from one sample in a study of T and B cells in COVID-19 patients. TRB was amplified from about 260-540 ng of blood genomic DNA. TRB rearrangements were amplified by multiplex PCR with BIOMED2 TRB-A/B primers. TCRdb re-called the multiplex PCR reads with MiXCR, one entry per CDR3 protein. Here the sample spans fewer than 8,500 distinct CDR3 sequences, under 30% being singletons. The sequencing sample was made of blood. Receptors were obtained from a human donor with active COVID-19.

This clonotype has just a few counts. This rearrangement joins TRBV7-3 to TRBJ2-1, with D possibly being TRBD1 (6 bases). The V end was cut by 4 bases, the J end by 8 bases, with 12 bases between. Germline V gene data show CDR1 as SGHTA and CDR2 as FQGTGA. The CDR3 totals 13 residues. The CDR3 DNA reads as TGTGCCAGCAGCTCCGGACAGTCGCATGAGCAGTTCTTC. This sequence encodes CASSSGQSHEQFF.

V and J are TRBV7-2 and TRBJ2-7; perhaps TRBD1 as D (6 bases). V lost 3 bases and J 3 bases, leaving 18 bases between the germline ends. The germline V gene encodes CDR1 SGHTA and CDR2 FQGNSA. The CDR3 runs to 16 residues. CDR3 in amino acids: CASSFPPGGRGYEQYF. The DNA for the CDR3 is TGTGCCAGCAGCTTCCCCCCCGGTGGCAGGGGCTACGAGCAGTACTTC.

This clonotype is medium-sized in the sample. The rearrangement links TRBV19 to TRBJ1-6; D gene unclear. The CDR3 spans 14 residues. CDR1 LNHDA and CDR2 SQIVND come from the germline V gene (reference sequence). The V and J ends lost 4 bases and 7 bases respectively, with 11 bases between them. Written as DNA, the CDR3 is TGTGCCAGTAGTACGACGGGTTGGAATTCACCCCTCCACTTT. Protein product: CASSTTGWNSPLHF.

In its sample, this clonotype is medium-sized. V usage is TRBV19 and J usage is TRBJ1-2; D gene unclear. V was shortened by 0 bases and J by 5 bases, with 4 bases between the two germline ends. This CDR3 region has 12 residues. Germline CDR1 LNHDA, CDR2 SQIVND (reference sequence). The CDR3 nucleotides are TGTGCCAGTAGTATAGATCGGTATGGCTACACCTTC. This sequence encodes CASSIDRYGYTF.

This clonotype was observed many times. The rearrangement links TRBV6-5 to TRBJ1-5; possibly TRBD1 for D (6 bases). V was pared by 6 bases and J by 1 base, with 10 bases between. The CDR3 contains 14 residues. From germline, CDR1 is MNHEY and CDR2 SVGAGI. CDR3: CASRQGLSNQPQHF. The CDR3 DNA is TGTGCCAGCAGGCAGGGGCTGAGCAATCAGCCCCAGCATTTT.

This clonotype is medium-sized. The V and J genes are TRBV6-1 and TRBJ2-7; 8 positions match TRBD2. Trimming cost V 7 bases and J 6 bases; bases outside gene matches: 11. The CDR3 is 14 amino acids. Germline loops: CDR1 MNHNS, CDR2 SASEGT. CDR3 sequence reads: CASTPERGGREQYF. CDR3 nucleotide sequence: TGTGCCAGCACCCCTGAACGGGGGGGCCGCGAGCAGTACTTC.

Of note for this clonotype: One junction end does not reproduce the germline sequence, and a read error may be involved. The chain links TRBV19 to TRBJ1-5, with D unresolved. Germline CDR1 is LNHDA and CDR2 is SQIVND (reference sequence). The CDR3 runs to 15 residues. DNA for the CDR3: TGTACCAGTAGTATCATTGACCCCAAGGAGCAGCCCCAGCATTTT. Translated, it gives CTSSIIDPKEQPQHF.

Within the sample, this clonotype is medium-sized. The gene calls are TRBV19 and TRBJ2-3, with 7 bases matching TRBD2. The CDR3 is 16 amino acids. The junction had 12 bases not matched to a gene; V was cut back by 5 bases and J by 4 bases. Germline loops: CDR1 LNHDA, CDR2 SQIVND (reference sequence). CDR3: CASSPLLARSADTQYF. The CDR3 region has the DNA TGTGCCAGTAGTCCATTACTAGCGCGAAGCGCAGATACGCAGTATTTT.

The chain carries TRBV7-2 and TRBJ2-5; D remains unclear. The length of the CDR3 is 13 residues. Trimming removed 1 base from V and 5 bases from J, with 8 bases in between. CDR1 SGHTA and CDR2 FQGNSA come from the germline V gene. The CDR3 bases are TGTGCCAGCAGCTTAGTCCTTAGGGAGACCCAGTACTTC. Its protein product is CASSLVLRETQYF.

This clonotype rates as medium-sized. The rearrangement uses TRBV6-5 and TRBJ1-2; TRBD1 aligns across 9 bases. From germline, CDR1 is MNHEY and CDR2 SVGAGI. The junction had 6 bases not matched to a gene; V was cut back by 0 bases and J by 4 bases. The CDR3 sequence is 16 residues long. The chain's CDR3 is CASSYSGTGTSYGYTF. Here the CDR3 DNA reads TGTGCCAGCAGTTACTCGGGGACAGGGACCTCCTATGGCTACACCTTC.

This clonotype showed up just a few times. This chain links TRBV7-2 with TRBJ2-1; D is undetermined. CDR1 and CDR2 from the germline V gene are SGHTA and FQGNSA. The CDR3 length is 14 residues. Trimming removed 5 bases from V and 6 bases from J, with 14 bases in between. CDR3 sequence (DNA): TGTGCCAGCAGCCGCCGGCGAGCCGGCAATGAGCAGTTCTTC. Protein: CASSRRRAGNEQFF.

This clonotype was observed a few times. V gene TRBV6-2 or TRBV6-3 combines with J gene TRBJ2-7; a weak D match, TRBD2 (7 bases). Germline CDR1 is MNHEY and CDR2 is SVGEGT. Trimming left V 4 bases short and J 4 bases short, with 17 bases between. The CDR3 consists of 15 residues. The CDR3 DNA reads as TGTGCCAGCAGTTTGGTCGGGGGGCGGTTATACGAGCAGTACTTC. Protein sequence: CASSLVGGRLYEQYF.

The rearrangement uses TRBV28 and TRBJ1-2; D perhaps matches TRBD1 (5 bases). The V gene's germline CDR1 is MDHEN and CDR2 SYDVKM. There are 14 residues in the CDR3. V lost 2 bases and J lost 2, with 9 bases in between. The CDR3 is CASSLESGNYGYTF. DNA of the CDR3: TGTGCCAGCAGTTTAGAGTCAGGGAACTATGGCTACACCTTC.

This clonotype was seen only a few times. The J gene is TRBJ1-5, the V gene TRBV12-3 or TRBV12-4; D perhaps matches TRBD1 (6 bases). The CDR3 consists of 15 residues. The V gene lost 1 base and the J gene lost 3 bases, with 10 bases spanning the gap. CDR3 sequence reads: CASSLEAGDNQPQHF. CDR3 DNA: TGTGCCAGCAGTTTAGAGGCAGGGGACAATCAGCCCCAGCATTTT.

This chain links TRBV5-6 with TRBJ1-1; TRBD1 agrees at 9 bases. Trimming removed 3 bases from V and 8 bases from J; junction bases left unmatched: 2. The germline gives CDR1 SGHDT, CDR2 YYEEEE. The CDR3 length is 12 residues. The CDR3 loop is CASSSGTGEAFF. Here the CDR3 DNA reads TGTGCCAGCAGCTCAGGGACAGGGGAAGCTTTCTTT.

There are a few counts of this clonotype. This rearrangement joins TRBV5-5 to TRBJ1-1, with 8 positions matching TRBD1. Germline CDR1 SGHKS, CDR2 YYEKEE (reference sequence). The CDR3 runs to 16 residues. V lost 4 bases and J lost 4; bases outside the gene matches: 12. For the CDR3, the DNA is TGTGCCAGCAGCCCACAGGGGGTGTACCGGGGCACTGAAGCTTTCTTT. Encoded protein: CASSPQGVYRGTEAFF.

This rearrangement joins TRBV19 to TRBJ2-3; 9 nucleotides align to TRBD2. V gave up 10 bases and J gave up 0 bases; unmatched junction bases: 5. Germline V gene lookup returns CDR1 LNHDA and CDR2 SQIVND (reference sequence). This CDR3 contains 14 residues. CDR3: CATTSGTSTDTQYF. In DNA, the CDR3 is TGTGCCACGACTAGCGGCACTAGCACAGATACGCAGTATTTT.

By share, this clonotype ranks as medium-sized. The CDR3 DNA reads TGCAGCGTTCTGACACCTTCCTACGAGCAGTACTTC. This sequence encodes CSVLTPSYEQYF. This rearrangement joins TRBV29-1 to TRBJ2-7; D is unresolved. The ends were cut back, 5 bases at V and 1 base at J, with 9 bases in the middle. Germline V gives CDR1 SQVTM, CDR2 ANQGSEA. There are 12 residues in the CDR3.

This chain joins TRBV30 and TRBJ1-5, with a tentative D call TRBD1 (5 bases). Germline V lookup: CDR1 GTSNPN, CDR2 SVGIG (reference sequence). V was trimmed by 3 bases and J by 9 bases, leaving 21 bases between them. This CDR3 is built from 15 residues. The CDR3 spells CAWSLGTSDDRPQHF. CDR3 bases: TGTGCCTGGAGCCTCGGGACCTCTGACGATCGGCCCCAGCATTTT.

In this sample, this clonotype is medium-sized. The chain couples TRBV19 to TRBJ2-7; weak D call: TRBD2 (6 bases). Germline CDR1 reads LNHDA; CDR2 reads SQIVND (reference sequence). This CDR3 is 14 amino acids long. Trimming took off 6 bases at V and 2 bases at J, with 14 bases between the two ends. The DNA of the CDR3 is TGTGCCAGTAGAGGTAGCGGTGCGGCCTACGAGCAGTACTTC. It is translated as CASRGSGAAYEQYF.

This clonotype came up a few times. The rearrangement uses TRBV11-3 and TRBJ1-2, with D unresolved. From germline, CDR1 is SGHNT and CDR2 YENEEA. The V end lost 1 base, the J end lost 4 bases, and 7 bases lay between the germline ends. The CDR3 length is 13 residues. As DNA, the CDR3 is TGTGCCAGCAGCTTAGCAGGTAGCTATGGCTACACCTTC. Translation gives CASSLAGSYGYTF.

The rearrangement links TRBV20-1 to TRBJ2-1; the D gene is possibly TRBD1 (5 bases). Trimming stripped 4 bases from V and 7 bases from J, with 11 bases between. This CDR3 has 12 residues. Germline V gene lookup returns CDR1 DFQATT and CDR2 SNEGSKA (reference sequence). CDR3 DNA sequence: TGCAGTGCTATGCCAGGGAAAAATGAGCAGTTCTTC. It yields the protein CSAMPGKNEQFF.

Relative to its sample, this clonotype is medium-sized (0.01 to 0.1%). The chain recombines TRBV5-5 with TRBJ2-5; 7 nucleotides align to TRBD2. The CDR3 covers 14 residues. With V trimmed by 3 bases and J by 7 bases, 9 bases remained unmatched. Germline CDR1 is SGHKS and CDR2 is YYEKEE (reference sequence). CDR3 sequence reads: CASSWEGGRVTQYF. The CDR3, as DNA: TGTGCCAGCAGCTGGGAGGGAGGTAGGGTGACCCAGTACTTC.